This T cell receptor beta chain stems from a study of Ad26.COV2.S vaccination and SARS-CoV-2 variants. The CDR3 loop spans 14 amino acids. V lost 4 bases to trimming and J lost 6 bases, with 15 bases between them. Germline V CDR1 and CDR2: MDHEN, SYDVKM. Profiling relied on immunoSEQ multiplex PCR, and the TCRdb table lists in-frame clones only, not all of them. Of fewer than 400,000 clones listed, around nine tenths are singletons. The treatment here: 15 to 20 received Ad26.COV2.S at low or high dose, single or two shots; roughly 5 received placebo; per-sample allocation not given. Day 63 after the first vaccine or placebo injection was the time point for sampling. Boston supplied an adult donor aged 18-55 years. This clone was seen just once. The target antigen is unknown. Points from the study as a whole: Spike-specific responses of CD8+ and CD4+ T cells were reported to display substantial breadth after vaccination. Similar non-spike TCR breadth was seen in vaccine and placebo recipients.

The TCR sequence derives from a person between 18 and 65 years old who received the Ad26.COV2.S COVID-19 vaccine or a placebo. The gene calls are TRBV28 and TRBJ1-2; no definite D call. This specimen consisted of peripheral blood, obtained in a trial of Ad26.COV2.S vaccine versus placebo. The CDR3 sequence is CASSWTPDRDGYTF. DNA of the CDR3: TGTGCCAGCAGTTGGACCCCAGATCGGGATGGCTACACCTTC.